Following are 32 T cell receptor beta chains from one sample sequenced in a study of T cell responses to AZD1222 COVID-19 vaccine. The protocol was immunoSEQ multiplex PCR, while the TCRdb copy is restricted to in-frame clones and leaves out a portion. In the table there are 84,000 or so clones, 88% of which are singletons. The sample consisted of peripheral blood, taken on day 0 of AZD1222 vaccination. The receptor source for this set is an adult in good health.

The chain carries TRBV5-4 and TRBJ2-2; tentatively, D is TRBD1 or TRBD2 (6 bases each). The CDR3 runs to 17 residues. V shed 4 bases and J shed 2 bases, with 18 bases lying between them. Per germline, CDR1 SGHNT and CDR2 YYREEE (reference sequence). The CDR3 coding sequence is TGTGCCAGCAGCGAGGGCGGGCGGGGACACAACACCGGGGAGCTGTTTTTT. Its translation is CASSEGGRGHNTGELFF.

The chain couples TRBV24-1 to TRBJ1-5; no reliable D call. Germline loops: CDR1 KGHDR, CDR2 SFDVKD. V lost 3 bases, J lost 3 bases, and 2 bases lay in between. The CDR3 contains 12 residues. CDR3 loop: CATSDDNQPQHF. The CDR3, as DNA: TGTGCCACCAGTGATGACAATCAGCCCCAGCATTTT.

The chain recombines TRBV2 with TRBJ2-2, with 7 bases fitting TRBD2. The CDR3 has 14 amino acids. Per the germline V gene, CDR1 is SNHLY and CDR2 is FYNNEI. With 8 bases clipped from V and 4 bases from J, the junction kept 7 bases outside the gene matches. The CDR3 DNA reads TGTGCCAGCCGCAGGCGGGAGACCACCGGGGAGCTGTTTTTT. It translates to CASRRRETTGELFF. Full variable domain (missing parts from reference TRBV2 and TRBJ2-2): EPEVTQTPSHQVTQMGQEVILRCVPISNHLYFYWYRQILGQKVEFLVSFYNNEISEKSEIFDDQFSVERPDGSNFTLKIRSTKLEDSAMYFCASRRRETTGELFFGEGSRLTVL.

The chain links TRBV28 to TRBJ2-5, with D possibly being TRBD2 (5 bases). Germline CDR1 and CDR2: MDHEN and SYDVKM. CDR3 length: 14 amino acids. Trimming stripped 7 bases from V and 2 bases from J, with 14 bases between. The CDR3 sequence: CASTPGSLQETQYF. Written as DNA, the CDR3 is TGTGCCAGCACCCCGGGGTCCCTACAAGAGACCCAGTACTTC.

The genes are TRBV4-2 and TRBJ2-1; no firm D call. CDR1 is LGHNA, CDR2 YNFKEQ, per germline. This CDR3 contains 18 residues. V lost 4 bases and J 0 bases, leaving 19 bases between the germline ends. CDR3 sequence reads: CASSLLGGASSSYNEQFF. For the CDR3, the DNA is TGTGCCAGCAGCCTCCTCGGCGGCGCGTCTAGCTCCTACAATGAGCAGTTCTTC.

The genes are TRBV6-5 and TRBJ2-1; TRBD1 is a possible D gene (6 bases). The CDR3 covers 12 residues. V lost 6 bases, J lost 9 bases, and 12 bases lay in between. Germline V gene lookup returns CDR1 MNHEY and CDR2 SVGAGI. The CDR3 loop reads CASSPTTGEQFF. CDR3 sequence (DNA): TGTGCCAGCAGCCCAACGACAGGTGAGCAGTTCTTC.

The rearrangement uses TRBV19 and TRBJ1-1, with TRBD1 as a possible D gene (5 bases). The germline V gene has CDR1 LNHDA and CDR2 SQIVND (reference sequence). The V gene lost 3 bases and the J gene lost 0 bases, with 11 bases spanning the gap. The CDR3 is 15 residues long. As DNA, the CDR3 is TGTGCCAGTAGTATTGTGGGACCGATGAACACTGAAGCTTTCTTT. Its protein is CASSIVGPMNTEAFF. Full variable domain (outside the CDR3, taken from reference TRBV19 and TRBJ1-1): DGGITQSPKYLFRKEGQNVTLSCEQNLNHDAMYWYRQDPGQGLRLIYYSQIVNDFQKGDIAEGYSVSREKKESFPLTVTSAQKNPTAFYLCASSIVGPMNTEAFFGQGTRLTVV.

This clone has just a few counts. The chain recombines TRBV18 with TRBJ1-1, with 8 bases fitting TRBD1. V was clipped by 2 bases and J by 6 bases; unmatched bases: 5. This CDR3 comprises 14 residues. Per the germline V gene, CDR1 is KGHSH and CDR2 is LQKENI. The CDR3 DNA reads TGTGCCAGCTCACCAGACAGGGGTTTCCCTGAAGCTTTCTTT. This codes for CASSPDRGFPEAFF.

The chain recombines TRBV11-2 with TRBJ1-2; 7 positions match TRBD1. Unmatched junction bases numbered 21, after V lost 5 bases and J lost 6 bases. Germline values: CDR1 SGHAT, CDR2 FQNNGV. The CDR3 length is 18 residues. CDR3 coding DNA: TGTGCCAGCAGCCTTCCGACCTCCAAAGACAGGGAAGAAGATGGCTACACCTTC. This translates into CASSLPTSKDREEDGYTF.

The chain recombines TRBV5-1 with TRBJ1-1, with D possibly being TRBD1 (5 bases). Deletions cut 4 bases from V and 0 bases from J, with 10 bases between. Germline-derived CDR1 and CDR2 are SGHRS and YFSETQ. CDR3 length: 14 residues. The CDR3 sequence is CASSQGFVNTEAFF. The CDR3 region has the DNA TGCGCCAGCAGCCAGGGCTTCGTGAACACTGAAGCTTTCTTT.

The chain couples TRBV10-2 to TRBJ2-2; 13 nucleotides line up with TRBD2. Per the germline V gene, CDR1 is WSHSY and CDR2 is SAAADI. This CDR3 contains 15 residues. V was pared by 7 bases and J by 5 bases, with 4 bases of the junction left unmatched. The CDR3 bases are TGCGCCAGCACTTCGGGACTAGCGGGAACCGGGGAGCTGTTTTTT. Amino acids: CASTSGLAGTGELFF.

This chain uses TRBV15 with TRBJ2-7; TRBD1 agrees at 12 bases. V was pared by 2 bases and J by 4 bases, with 6 bases of the junction left unmatched. This CDR3 has 16 residues. The germline V gene has CDR1 LNHNV and CDR2 YYDKDF (reference sequence). The CDR3 DNA reads TGTGCCACCAGCAGACCGGGACAGGGGGCAATTTACGAGCAGTACTTC. This translates into CATSRPGQGAIYEQYF.

The gene calls are TRBV12-3 or TRBV12-4 and TRBJ1-1; 8 bases map to TRBD1. V lost 6 bases to trimming and J lost 4 bases; unmatched junction nucleotides: 4. The CDR3 has 13 residues. DNA of the CDR3: TGTGCCAGCAGGTGGACAGGGACCACTGAAGCTTTCTTT. Translating it yields CASRWTGTTEAFF.

This clone was detected only once. The chain carries TRBV6-1 and TRBJ1-3; D unresolved. The CDR3 totals 15 residues. Trimming removed 3 bases at V and 1 base at J, with 10 bases between. CDR1 is MNHNS and CDR2 is SASEGT in the germline V gene. The CDR3 coding sequence is TGTGCCAGCAGTGACCATATGGGTTCTGGAAACACCATATATTTT. This gives the protein CASSDHMGSGNTIYF.

The gene calls are TRBV2 and TRBJ1-4; possibly TRBD1 for D (5 bases). There are 18 residues in the CDR3. V gave up 2 bases and J gave up 1 base, with 17 bases separating them. Per the germline V gene, CDR1 is SNHLY and CDR2 is FYNNEI. The CDR3 reads CASSEFLIRQLTNEKLFF. The DNA for the CDR3 is TGTGCCAGCAGTGAATTTTTAATTAGACAGTTAACTAATGAAAAACTGTTTTTT.

This chain connects TRBV5-1 to TRBJ2-7; D may correspond to TRBD1 or TRBD2 (5 bases each). Germline loops: CDR1 SGHRS, CDR2 YFSETQ. Trimming left V 2 bases short and J 3 bases short, with 12 bases between. The CDR3 is 14 amino acids. CDR3 protein: CASSLRDGLYEQYF. CDR3 bases: TGCGCCAGCAGCTTACGGGACGGGCTCTACGAGCAGTACTTC.

V and J are TRBV24-1 and TRBJ2-1; 7 nucleotides match TRBD1. The CDR3 is 14 amino acids. J gave up 6 bases and V 6 bases, and 7 bases lay outside the gene matches. Germline CDR1 KGHDR, CDR2 SFDVKD. In DNA, the CDR3 is TGTGCCACCAGTAGGGCAGGGGGTCGCAATGAGCAGTTCTTC. It encodes CATSRAGGRNEQFF.

This chain links TRBV2 with TRBJ2-7; 7 bases match TRBD1. This CDR3 is 12 amino acids long. The germline V gene has CDR1 SNHLY and CDR2 FYNNEI. Trimming removed 6 bases from V and 7 bases from J; junction bases left unmatched: 6. The CDR3 reads CASSAYRGEQYF. The CDR3 DNA sequence: TGTGCCAGCAGCGCCTACAGGGGAGAGCAGTACTTC. The full variable domain, rest sourced from reference TRBV2 and TRBJ2-7, is EPEVTQTPSHQVTQMGQEVILRCVPISNHLYFYWYRQILGQKVEFLVSFYNNEISEKSEIFDDQFSVERPDGSNFTLKIRSTKLEDSAMYFCASSAYRGEQYFGPGTRLTVT.

This clone has only a few counts. This rearrangement joins TRBV29-1 to TRBJ1-2, with D perhaps matching TRBD1 (5 bases). The germline CDR1 and CDR2 sequences are SQVTM and ANQGSEA. This CDR3 has 14 residues. Trimming took off 5 bases at V and 2 bases at J, with 15 bases between the two ends. The CDR3 loop reads CSVTRGGANYGYTF. In DNA, the CDR3 is TGCAGCGTTACCCGGGGAGGGGCGAACTATGGCTACACCTTC.

The chain recombines TRBV3-1 (or the pseudogene TRBV3-2) with TRBJ2-2; maybe TRBD1 (6 bases). From germline, CDR1 is LGHDT and CDR2 YNNKEL (reference sequence). Trimming took 1 base from V and 6 from J, leaving 12 bases between them. The CDR3 is made up of 15 amino acids. The CDR3 protein is CASSQGQGSAGELFF. The CDR3 coding sequence is TGTGCCAGCAGCCAAGGGCAGGGGTCGGCCGGGGAGCTGTTTTTT.

This clone was counted a single time. The gene calls are TRBV5-1 and TRBJ1-6, with D perhaps matching TRBD1 (5 bases). Trimming cost V 4 bases and J 5 bases, with 19 bases left between them. This CDR3 spans 17 amino acids. Germline CDR1 is SGHRS and CDR2 is YFSETQ. The DNA of the CDR3 is TGCGCCAGCAGCAGAACGCCTGGGACCGGAGATAATTCACCCCTCCACTTT. Translated, it gives CASSRTPGTGDNSPLHF. The full variable domain, with the rest looked up from reference TRBV5-1 and TRBJ1-6, is KAGVTQTPRYLIKTRGQQVTLSCSPISGHRSVSWYQQTPGQGLQFLFEYFSETQRNKGNFPGRFSGRQFSNSRSEMNVSTLELGDSALYLCASSRTPGTGDNSPLHFGNGTRLTVT.

This clone showed up just a few times. V and J are TRBV7-9 and TRBJ1-1; D is unclear. V lost 1 base and J 1 base, leaving 4 bases between the germline ends. This CDR3 region has 13 residues. CDR1 SEHNR and CDR2 FQNEAQ come from the germline V gene (reference sequence). The CDR3 sequence is CASSLEQNTEAFF. The CDR3 DNA reads TGTGCCAGCAGCTTAGAACAGAACACTGAAGCTTTCTTT.

This chain connects TRBV27 to TRBJ2-6; a possible D gene is TRBD1 (6 bases). The germline gives CDR1 MNHEY, CDR2 SMNVEV (reference sequence). The length of the CDR3 is 15 residues. V gave up 5 bases and J gave up 3 bases, with 11 bases separating them. This chain's CDR3 is CASSVQGYGANVLTF. Written as DNA, the CDR3 is TGTGCCAGCAGTGTGCAGGGGTATGGGGCCAACGTCCTGACTTTC.

This clone was seen only once. The genes are TRBV7-9 and TRBJ2-4; 11 nucleotides match TRBD1. This CDR3 has 16 residues. The V gene's germline CDR1 is SEHNR and CDR2 FQNEAQ (reference sequence). Trimming removed 5 bases from V and 3 bases from J; junction bases left unmatched: 6. The CDR3 here is CASSVGTGGIKNIQYF. For the CDR3, the DNA is TGTGCCAGCAGCGTCGGGACAGGGGGGATCAAAAACATTCAGTACTTC.

The chain is built from TRBV28 and TRBJ1-1, with D perhaps TRBD1 (6 bases). The CDR3 is 15 residues long. Germline V lookup: CDR1 MDHEN, CDR2 SYDVKM. V was clipped by 2 bases and J by 4 bases, with 14 bases between them. This CDR3 is CASSLIPGELTEAFF. Here the CDR3 DNA reads TGTGCCAGCAGTTTAATTCCAGGGGAACTCACTGAAGCTTTCTTT.

The chain combines TRBV27 with TRBJ2-6; D ambiguous. The germline CDR1 and CDR2 sequences are MNHEY and SMNVEV (reference sequence). V lost 5 bases to trimming and J lost 6 bases, with 11 bases between them. The CDR3 contains 14 residues. CDR3 DNA sequence: TGTGCCAGCAGTCCCTCAGTGGAGGCCAACGTCCTGACTTTC. It specifies CASSPSVEANVLTF.

The chain employs TRBV29-1 and TRBJ2-7; no definite D call. The CDR3 extends over 11 amino acids. Germline values: CDR1 SQVTM, CDR2 ANQGSEA. Trimming took off 6 bases at V and 4 bases at J, with 10 bases between the two ends. The CDR3 nucleotides are TGCAGCGTAGAGGATCGGTACGAGCAGTACTTC. It encodes CSVEDRYEQYF.

This clone has only one observation. CDR3 nucleotides: TGCAGCGTTGGGCGGAGACACACTGAAGCTTTCTTT. Translated: CSVGRRHTEAFF. J is TRBJ1-1 and V is TRBV29-1; D gene ambiguous. V gave up 4 bases and J gave up 3 bases, with 9 bases separating them. From germline, CDR1 is SQVTM and CDR2 ANQGSEA. CDR3 size: 12 residues.

The CDR3 spells CATKGAGREKLFF. The DNA for the CDR3 is TGTGCCACCAAGGGCGCCGGACGAGAAAAACTGTTTTTT. The V and J genes are TRBV19 and TRBJ1-4; D unclear. From germline, CDR1 is LNHDA and CDR2 SQIVND (reference sequence). V lost 10 bases, J lost 8 bases, and 17 bases lay in between. The CDR3 is 13 residues long.

CDR3 DNA: TGTGCCAGCAGTACGCAGGGGAACTATGGCTACACCTTC. Translation: CASSTQGNYGYTF. V is TRBV3-1 (or the pseudogene TRBV3-2) and J is TRBJ1-2, with D tentatively TRBD1 (6 bases). V lost 6 bases to trimming and J lost 2 bases, with 10 bases between them. The V gene's germline CDR1 is LGHDT and CDR2 YNNKEL (reference sequence). This CDR3 contains 13 residues.

The chain links TRBV4-1 to TRBJ1-3, with 7 positions matching TRBD1. The germline CDR1 and CDR2 sequences are MGHRA and YSYEKL. The ends lost 1 base at V and 4 bases at J; junction bases unmatched: 1. This CDR3 spans 14 amino acids. The CDR3 coding sequence is TGCGCCAGCAGCCAAGGGGGACAGGGAAACACCATATATTTT. Translated: CASSQGGQGNTIYF.

This chain links TRBV25-1 with TRBJ1-2; possible D gene TRBD1, 5 bases. Germline loops: CDR1 MGHDK, CDR2 SYGVNS. The CDR3 runs 12 residues. V dropped 7 bases and J dropped 3 bases, with 9 bases sitting between them. The CDR3 spells CASIGGDYGYTF. In DNA, the CDR3 is TGTGCCAGCATAGGAGGGGACTATGGCTACACCTTC.